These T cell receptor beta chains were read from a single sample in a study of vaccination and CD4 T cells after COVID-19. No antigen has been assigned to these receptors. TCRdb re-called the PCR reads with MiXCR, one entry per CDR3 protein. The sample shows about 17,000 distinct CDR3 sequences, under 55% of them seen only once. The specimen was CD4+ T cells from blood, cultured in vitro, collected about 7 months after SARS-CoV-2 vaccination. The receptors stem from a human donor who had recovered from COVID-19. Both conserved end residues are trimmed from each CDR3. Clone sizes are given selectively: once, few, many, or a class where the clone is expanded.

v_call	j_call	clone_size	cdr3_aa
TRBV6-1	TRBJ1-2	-	ASSPDDFTGYT
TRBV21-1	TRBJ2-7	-	ASSNRDRATYEQY
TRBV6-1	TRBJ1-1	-	ASNLNRGESTEAF
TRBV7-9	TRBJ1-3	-	ASSLGTGTGSGNTIY
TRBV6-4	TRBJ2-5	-	ASSPGQRRETQY
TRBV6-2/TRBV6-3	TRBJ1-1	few	ASSSGTGAMNTEAF
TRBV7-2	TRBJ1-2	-	ASSKLNNYGYT
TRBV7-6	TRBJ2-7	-	ASSLVLWGGEQY
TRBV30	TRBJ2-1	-	ALDWYNEQF
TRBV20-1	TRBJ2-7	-	SAIYSRYEQY
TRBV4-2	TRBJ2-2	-	ASSQARTGELF
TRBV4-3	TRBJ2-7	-	ASSQRDGSSEQY
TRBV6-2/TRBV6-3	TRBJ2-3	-	ASSYLSGGPLY
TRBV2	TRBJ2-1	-	ASSALNEQF
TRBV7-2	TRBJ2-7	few	ASSLSTTADYEQY
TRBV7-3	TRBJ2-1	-	ASSLTPQIYNEQF
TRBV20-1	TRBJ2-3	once	SAIRAARTDTQY
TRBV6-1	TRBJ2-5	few	ASSRDSQTGAQY
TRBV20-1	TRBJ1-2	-	SAARTGGSGIYGYT
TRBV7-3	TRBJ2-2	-	ASRVESNTGELF
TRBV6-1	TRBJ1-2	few	ASLGQGHGYT
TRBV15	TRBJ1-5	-	ATSGLIYSNQPQH